The rows below give T cell receptor beta chains drawn from one sample of a study of blood T cell repertoires in COVID-19. Using immunoSEQ multiplex PCR, the repertoire was profiled, and TCRdb retains in-frame clones only, with some absent. This table holds some 60,000 clones, about 91% found once. Input material: peripheral blood. These receptors were collected from a man between 60 and 70 years old with acute or convalescent COVID-19. Each CDR3 is given with its conserved first and last residue. A D gene is named only where the DNA matches it firmly. Clone sizes are given selectively: once, few, many, or a class where the clone is expanded.

J gene: TRBJ2-1; D gene: TRBD2; V gene: TRBV7-3; clone size: -; CDR3 DNA: TGTGCCAGCAGCTCTGTAGCGGGAGTGGGTAATGAGCAGTTCTTC; CDR3 protein: CASSSVAGVGNEQFF
J gene: TRBJ2-1; D gene: TRBD2; V gene: TRBV6-4; clone size: -; CDR3 DNA: TGTGCCAGCAGACTTAGCGGGAGACCCTACAATGAGCAGTTCTTC; CDR3 protein: CASRLSGRPYNEQFF
J gene: TRBJ2-1; D gene: -; V gene: TRBV7-2; clone size: -; CDR3 DNA: TGTGCCAGCAGCTTAGGGGCAGAACCGTACAATGAGCAGTTCTTC; CDR3 protein: CASSLGAEPYNEQFF
J gene: TRBJ2-2; D gene: -; V gene: TRBV5-4; clone size: -; CDR3 DNA: TGTGCCAGCAGCCCCAACCTAGCGCGCAACACCGGGGAGCTGTTTTTT; CDR3 protein: CASSPNLARNTGELFF
J gene: TRBJ2-6; D gene: TRBD1; V gene: TRBV18; clone size: -; CDR3 DNA: TGTGCCAGCTCACCAACAGGGGGCCCTGGGGCCAACGTCCTGACTTTC; CDR3 protein: CASSPTGGPGANVLTF
J gene: TRBJ1-5; D gene: -; V gene: TRBV2; clone size: -; CDR3 DNA: TGTGCCAGCAGTGATTGGACATTGGGTCAGCCCCAGCATTTT; CDR3 protein: CASSDWTLGQPQHF
J gene: TRBJ1-1; D gene: -; V gene: TRBV9; clone size: -; CDR3 DNA: TGTGCCAGCAGCGTATCCGGTCAACGGGACACTGAAGCTTTCTTT; CDR3 protein: CASSVSGQRDTEAFF
J gene: TRBJ2-1; D gene: TRBD2; V gene: TRBV12-5; clone size: -; CDR3 DNA: TGTGCTAGTGGTTTGTTGGCTAGCGGGAGTTTTTCGATCTCCTACAATGAGCAGTTCTTC; CDR3 protein: CASGLLASGSFSISYNEQFF
J gene: TRBJ1-5; D gene: TRBD1; V gene: TRBV18; clone size: once; CDR3 DNA: TGTGCCAGCTCGCGACAGGGTCAAAATCAGCCCCAGCATTTT; CDR3 protein: CASSRQGQNQPQHF
J gene: TRBJ1-5; D gene: -; V gene: TRBV7-2; clone size: -; CDR3 DNA: TGTGCCAGCAGCGGGGGGGTGGATCAGCATTTT; CDR3 protein: CASSGGVDQHF
J gene: TRBJ1-4; D gene: -; V gene: TRBV4-2; clone size: -; CDR3 DNA: TGTGCCAGCAGCTACGCGGCTGACCCTAATGAAAAACTGTTTTTT; CDR3 protein: CASSYAADPNEKLFF
J gene: TRBJ1-2; D gene: TRBD1; V gene: TRBV19; clone size: once; CDR3 DNA: TGTGCCAGTACGGTGGGACAGGGCCGAGGAGGCTATGGCTACACCTTC; CDR3 protein: CASTVGQGRGGYGYTF
J gene: TRBJ2-7; D gene: -; V gene: TRBV12-3/TRBV12-4; clone size: -; CDR3 DNA: TGTGCCAGCAAAACGCCCCGAACCCCTACTCAGTACTTC; CDR3 protein: CASKTPRTPTQYF
J gene: TRBJ1-2; D gene: TRBD1; V gene: TRBV27; clone size: -; CDR3 DNA: TGTGCCAGCAGTCCCCACCTGACAGGGCCGGTTGGCTACACCTTC; CDR3 protein: CASSPHLTGPVGYTF
J gene: TRBJ1-1; D gene: -; V gene: TRBV21-1; clone size: -; CDR3 DNA: TGTGCCAGCAGGTCGGGGGGGGAATGGAACACTGAAGCTTTCTTT; CDR3 protein: CASRSGGEWNTEAFF
J gene: TRBJ1-2; D gene: TRBD1; V gene: TRBV25-1; clone size: -; CDR3 DNA: TGTGCCAGCACCCAGACAGGGGGGTATGGCTACACCTTC; CDR3 protein: CASTQTGGYGYTF
J gene: TRBJ1-2; D gene: -; V gene: TRBV7-8; clone size: -; CDR3 DNA: TGTGCCAGCAGCCCAGATAACTATGGCTACACCTTC; CDR3 protein: CASSPDNYGYTF
J gene: TRBJ2-2; D gene: -; V gene: TRBV6-1; clone size: -; CDR3 DNA: TGTGCCAGCAGTGTCGCAGGGGCACGCTATTACACCGGGGAGCTGTTTTTT; CDR3 protein: CASSVAGARYYTGELFF
J gene: TRBJ2-6; D gene: -; V gene: TRBV5-5; clone size: -; CDR3 DNA: TGTGCCAGCAGCTTCGGGAGCTCTGGGGCCAACGTCCTGACTTTC; CDR3 protein: CASSFGSSGANVLTF
J gene: TRBJ2-1; D gene: -; V gene: TRBV7-7; clone size: -; CDR3 DNA: TGTGCCAGCAGCTTAGCACTAGATGGGAACAATGAGCAGTTCTTC; CDR3 protein: CASSLALDGNNEQFF
J gene: TRBJ1-3; D gene: -; V gene: TRBV6-5; clone size: -; CDR3 DNA: TGTGCCAGCAGTCTAACAGTACACTCTGGAAACACCATATATTTT; CDR3 protein: CASSLTVHSGNTIYF
J gene: TRBJ2-4; D gene: TRBD1; V gene: TRBV13; clone size: -; CDR3 DNA: TGTGCCAGCAGCTTATTCCCAGGGGGCGATGACAAAAACATTCAGTACTTC; CDR3 protein: CASSLFPGGDDKNIQYF
J gene: TRBJ2-5; D gene: TRBD2; V gene: TRBV15; clone size: -; CDR3 DNA: TGTGCCACCAGCAAGGGACTAGAAGAGACCCAGTACTTC; CDR3 protein: CATSKGLEETQYF
J gene: TRBJ1-1; D gene: -; V gene: TRBV9; clone size: once; CDR3 DNA: TGTGCCAGCAGCGCCAAAACAGGGAACACTGAAGCTTTCTTT; CDR3 protein: CASSAKTGNTEAFF
J gene: TRBJ1-2; D gene: TRBD1; V gene: TRBV30; clone size: -; CDR3 DNA: TGTGCCTGGGCGGGACAGAGTTTAGGAGGCTACACCTTC; CDR3 protein: CAWAGQSLGGYTF
J gene: TRBJ1-1; D gene: -; V gene: TRBV7-9; clone size: -; CDR3 DNA: TGTGCCAGCAGCGCCGGACAGCGCTTGGGCACTGAAGCTTTCTTT; CDR3 protein: CASSAGQRLGTEAFF
J gene: TRBJ2-1; D gene: TRBD2; V gene: TRBV5-4; clone size: -; CDR3 DNA: TGTGCCAGCAGCTTGGGACTAGCGGTCTCCTACAATGAGCAGTTCTTC; CDR3 protein: CASSLGLAVSYNEQFF
J gene: TRBJ2-3; D gene: TRBD1; V gene: TRBV30; clone size: -; CDR3 DNA: TGTGCCTGGAGACCCCAGGGGGCGGCAGATACGCAGTATTTT; CDR3 protein: CAWRPQGAADTQYF
J gene: TRBJ2-3; D gene: -; V gene: TRBV28; clone size: -; CDR3 DNA: TGTGCCAGCAGTTTATACGGGCGAGGGGATACGCAGTATTTT; CDR3 protein: CASSLYGRGDTQYF
J gene: TRBJ2-3; D gene: -; V gene: TRBV9; clone size: -; CDR3 DNA: TGTGCCAGCAGCGGAGGCCCTACTGGTGGCACAGATACGCAGTATTTT; CDR3 protein: CASSGGPTGGTDTQYF
J gene: TRBJ2-2; D gene: TRBD2; V gene: TRBV5-1; clone size: -; CDR3 DNA: TGCGCCAGCAGCCCAATAGCGGGTGGCGGCGCCGGGGAGCTGTTTTTT; CDR3 protein: CASSPIAGGGAGELFF
J gene: TRBJ1-1; D gene: -; V gene: TRBV9; clone size: -; CDR3 DNA: TGTGCCAGCAGCGTAGGCAGGGTGGGCACTGAAGCTTTCTTT; CDR3 protein: CASSVGRVGTEAFF
J gene: TRBJ2-7; D gene: TRBD1; V gene: TRBV19; clone size: once; CDR3 DNA: TGTGCCAGTAGTACAGCACAGGGGCGCGAGCAGTACTTC; CDR3 protein: CASSTAQGREQYF
J gene: TRBJ2-1; D gene: -; V gene: TRBV11-2; clone size: -; CDR3 DNA: TGTGCCAGCAGCCCGCGTCCTGGGAGGATCGGGTCCTACAATGAGCAGTTCTTC; CDR3 protein: CASSPRPGRIGSYNEQFF
J gene: TRBJ1-5; D gene: -; V gene: TRBV2; clone size: -; CDR3 DNA: TGTGCCAGCAAAACAGGGACGGGTCAGCCCCAGCATTTT; CDR3 protein: CASKTGTGQPQHF
J gene: TRBJ2-7; D gene: -; V gene: TRBV10-1; clone size: -; CDR3 DNA: TGCGCCAGCAGTGAGGGGGGGAGTGGGTCCTACGAGCAGTACTTC; CDR3 protein: CASSEGGSGSYEQYF
J gene: TRBJ2-1; D gene: TRBD2; V gene: TRBV28; clone size: -; CDR3 DNA: TGTGCCAGCCTCGTAGCGGGGAACAATGAGCAGTTCTTC; CDR3 protein: CASLVAGNNEQFF
J gene: TRBJ1-2; D gene: TRBD1; V gene: TRBV3-1/TRBV3-2; clone size: few; CDR3 DNA: TGTGCCAGCAGCCACCTACCAAACCCGGGCCGAGACAGGGTTAACTATGGCTACACCTTC; CDR3 protein: CASSHLPNPGRDRVNYGYTF
J gene: TRBJ2-1; D gene: TRBD1; V gene: TRBV27; clone size: medium-sized; CDR3 DNA: TGTGCCAGCAGTCCCCCCGCCGGGACAGGGACTGGCAATGAGCAGTTCTTC; CDR3 protein: CASSPPAGTGTGNEQFF
J gene: TRBJ2-7; D gene: -; V gene: TRBV4-1; clone size: -; CDR3 DNA: TGCGCCAGCAGCCAAGGGTATCAGTCCAGCTCCTACGAGCAGTACTTC; CDR3 protein: CASSQGYQSSSYEQYF
J gene: TRBJ2-3; D gene: TRBD1; V gene: TRBV19; clone size: -; CDR3 DNA: TGTGCCAGTAAGGACAGGGGAAGCACAGATACGCAGTATTTT; CDR3 protein: CASKDRGSTDTQYF
J gene: TRBJ2-7; D gene: TRBD2; V gene: TRBV6-5; clone size: -; CDR3 DNA: TGTGCCAGCAGTTACACCCCGGGGGGTGCGGACGAGCAGTACTTC; CDR3 protein: CASSYTPGGADEQYF
J gene: TRBJ1-5; D gene: -; V gene: TRBV28; clone size: -; CDR3 DNA: TGTGCCAGCTGGTCATCGGGGGTCCCTGATCAGCCCCAGCATTTT; CDR3 protein: CASWSSGVPDQPQHF
J gene: TRBJ2-1; D gene: TRBD2; V gene: TRBV27; clone size: -; CDR3 DNA: TGTGCCAGCAGTGCGTCTAGCGGGAGTTTCGATGAGCAGTTCTTC; CDR3 protein: CASSASSGSFDEQFF